This T cell receptor (beta chain) was observed in a study of cytomegalovirus exposure and HLA in healthy donors. Across the whole study: Earlier, about 180 million T cells were analyzed, and 90 million to 120 million unique TCR beta sequences were found among them. Study-level findings and limits: TCR beta V- and J-gene trimming was later associated with a missense DCLRE1C variant. Among TCR beta chains, those listed as cytomegalovirus-associated numbered over 150.

With respect to this clone: The antigen is undetermined.

V gave up 0 bases and J gave up 7 bases, with 15 bases separating them. The germline gives CDR1 LGHNA, CDR2 YNFKEQ. The CDR3 is made up of 16 amino acids. The PCR had 60 Vbeta and 13 Jbeta primers. Using immunoSEQ multiplex PCR, the repertoire was profiled, and TCRdb retains in-frame clones only, with some absent. The table lists about 170,000 clones, about 85% of them singletons. The chain has TRBV4-2 and TRBJ1-4; D may be TRBD1 (6 bases). This sequence was found in a man aged 30-40 years in good health and CMV-seropositive. Sequencing was carried out using PBMCs. The CDR3 reads CASSQDQDSLSEKLFF. In DNA, the CDR3 is TGTGCCAGCAGCCAAGATCAGGACAGCCTATCTGAAAAACTGTTTTTT.